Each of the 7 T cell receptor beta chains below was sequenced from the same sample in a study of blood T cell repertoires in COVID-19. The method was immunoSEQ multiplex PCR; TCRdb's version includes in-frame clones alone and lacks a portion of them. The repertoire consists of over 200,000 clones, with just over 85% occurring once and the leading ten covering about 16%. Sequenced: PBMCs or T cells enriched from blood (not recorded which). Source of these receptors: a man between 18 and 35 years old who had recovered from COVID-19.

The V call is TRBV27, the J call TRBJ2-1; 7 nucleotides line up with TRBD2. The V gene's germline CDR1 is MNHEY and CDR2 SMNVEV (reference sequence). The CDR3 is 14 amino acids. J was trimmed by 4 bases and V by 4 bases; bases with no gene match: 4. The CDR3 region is CASSSSGNYNEQFF. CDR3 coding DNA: TGTGCCAGCAGTTCCAGCGGGAATTACAATGAGCAGTTCTTC.

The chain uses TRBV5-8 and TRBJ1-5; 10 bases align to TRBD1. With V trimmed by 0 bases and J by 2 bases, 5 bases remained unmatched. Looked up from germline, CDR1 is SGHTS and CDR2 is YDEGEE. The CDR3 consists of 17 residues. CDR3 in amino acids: CASSLGQGAGGNQPQHF. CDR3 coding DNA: TGTGCCAGCAGCTTGGGACAGGGGGCAGGAGGCAATCAGCCCCAGCATTTT.

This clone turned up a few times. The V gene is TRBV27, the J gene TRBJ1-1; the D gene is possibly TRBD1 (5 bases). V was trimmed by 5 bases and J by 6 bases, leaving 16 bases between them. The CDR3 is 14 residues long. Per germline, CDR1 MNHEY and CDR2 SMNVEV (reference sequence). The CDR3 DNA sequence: TGTGCCAGCAGTCCCCTCGGGGGGGGGTCTGAAGCTTTCTTT. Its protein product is CASSPLGGGSEAFF.

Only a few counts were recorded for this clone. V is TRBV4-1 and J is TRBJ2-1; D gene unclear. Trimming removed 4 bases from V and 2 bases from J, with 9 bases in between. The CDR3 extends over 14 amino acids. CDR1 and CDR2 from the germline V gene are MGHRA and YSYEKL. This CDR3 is CASSLRAPYNEQFF. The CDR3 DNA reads TGCGCCAGCAGCCTCCGAGCACCCTACAATGAGCAGTTCTTC.

The CDR3 region is CAYTEYSNQPQHF. DNA for the CDR3: TGTGCCTATACAGAGTATAGCAATCAGCCCCAGCATTTT. This chain joins TRBV30 and TRBJ1-5; no firm D call. The CDR3 length is 13 residues. The germline V gene has CDR1 GTSNPN and CDR2 SVGIG (reference sequence). V dropped 7 bases and J dropped 0 bases, with 10 bases sitting between them.

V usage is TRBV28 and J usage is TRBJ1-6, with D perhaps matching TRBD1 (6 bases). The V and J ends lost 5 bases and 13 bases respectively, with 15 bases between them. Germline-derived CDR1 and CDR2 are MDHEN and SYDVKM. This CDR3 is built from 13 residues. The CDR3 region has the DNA TGTGCCAGCAGTCGGGACACGACACTGCCCCTCCACTTT. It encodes CASSRDTTLPLHF. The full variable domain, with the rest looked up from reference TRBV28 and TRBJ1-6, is DVKVTQSSRYLVKRTGEKVFLECVQDMDHENMFWYRQDPGLGLRLIYFSYDVKMKEKGDIPEGYSVSREKKERFSLILESASTNQTSMYLCASSRDTTLPLHFGNGTRLTVT.

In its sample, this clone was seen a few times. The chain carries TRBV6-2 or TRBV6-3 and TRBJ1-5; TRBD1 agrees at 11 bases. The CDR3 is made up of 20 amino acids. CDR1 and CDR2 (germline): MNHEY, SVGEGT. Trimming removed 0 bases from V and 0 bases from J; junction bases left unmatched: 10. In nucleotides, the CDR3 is TGTGCCAGCAGTTACTCGAGGGACAGGGGGAGAACCTTTAGCAATCAGCCCCAGCATTTT. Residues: CASSYSRDRGRTFSNQPQHF.